This TCR beta chain was profiled in a study of shared clonotypes between healthy human individuals. CDR1 is SQVTM, CDR2 ANQGSEA, per germline. The J segment lost 0 bases and the V segment lost 4 bases, leaving 4 bases of the junction unmatched. The CDR3 totals 15 residues. Repertoires were generated with immunoSEQ multiplex PCR, while TCRdb's copy carries only in-frame clones and drops some. The sample includes some 510,000 clones, around 74% seen only once; the top ten take 10% to 15%. Specimen: PBMCs. This clonotype was obtained from a woman aged 40 to 50 in good health. Some clones in this sample may be carry-over from other donors' samples. V is TRBV29-1 and J is TRBJ2-5, with TRBD2 identical over 11 bases. This chain's CDR3 is CSVGGTSGNQETQYF. DNA of the CDR3: TGCAGCGTTGGAGGGACTAGCGGAAACCAAGAGACCCAGTACTTC.